The present T cell receptor beta chain was sequenced within a study of cytomegalovirus exposure and HLA in healthy donors. A multiplex PCR was run with 60 Vbeta primers and 13 Jbeta primers. The data were produced by immunoSEQ multiplex PCR, yet TCRdb's version contains in-frame clones alone and is incomplete. The sample shows about 140,000 clones, around 72% of them seen only once. Worth noting for this clone: Its antigen is not known.

Germline lookup yields CDR1 SGHRS and CDR2 YFSETQ. V lost 4 bases to trimming and J lost 7 bases, with 20 bases between them. This CDR3 contains 15 residues. Study results and caveats: Researchers left out some V segments, among them TRBV6-2 and TRBV6-3, as indistinguishable.

Sequencing input: PBMCs. J is TRBJ1-2 and V is TRBV5-1; D call uncertain. The TCR was taken from a human donor in good health. This CDR3 is CASSEPTRAGGGYTF. The CDR3, as DNA: TGCGCCAGCAGCGAACCGACACGAGCGGGCGGTGGCTACACCTTC.